One sample yielded the 8 T cell receptor beta chains listed below, sequenced in a study of shared clonotypes between healthy human individuals. Assay used: immunoSEQ multiplex PCR; TCRdb lists only in-frame clones, some missing. The sample consists of some 2.1 million clones, around 96% of them appearing once. The naive CD8 population came from CD45RO-negative cells selected for CCR7, without terminally differentiated effector memory CD45RA+ cells. The specimen was naive CD8+ T cells sorted from blood. The source is a man aged 18 to 35 in good health.

The gene calls are TRBV11-2 and TRBJ2-2; maybe TRBD1 (5 bases). Trimming took 4 bases from V and 2 from J, leaving 14 bases between them. Per the germline V gene, CDR1 is SGHAT and CDR2 is FQNNGV. This CDR3 comprises 16 residues. CDR3 sequence reads: CASSSVMTANTGELFF. The CDR3 bases are TGTGCCAGCAGCTCTGTAATGACAGCCAACACCGGGGAGCTGTTTTTT.

The chain has TRBV2 and TRBJ1-2, with TRBD1 as a possible D gene (5 bases). The ends were cut back, 3 bases at V and 0 bases at J, with 14 bases in the middle. The CDR3 loop spans 16 amino acids. Germline V lookup: CDR1 SNHLY, CDR2 FYNNEI. DNA of the CDR3: TGTGCCAGCAGTGAGTCCCCGGGGGGGGCTAACTATGGCTACACCTTC. This translates into CASSESPGGANYGYTF.

The chain links TRBV5-3 to TRBJ1-5; 8 positions match TRBD1. TRBV5-3 is an open reading frame, and its role is uncertain. This CDR3 comprises 18 residues. Trimming at V came to 4 bases and at J to 0 bases, leaving 12 bases not matched to a gene. This chain's CDR3 is CARSLSDRGDYSNQPQHF. The CDR3 nucleotides read TGTGCCAGAAGCCTGAGCGACAGGGGCGACTATAGCAATCAGCCCCAGCATTTT.

The chain couples TRBV27 to TRBJ2-7; D is perhaps TRBD1 (5 bases). There are 12 residues in the CDR3. The germline gives CDR1 MNHEY, CDR2 SMNVEV (reference sequence). Trimming took 5 bases from V and 6 from J, leaving 11 bases between them. This CDR3 is CASSPDRGEQYF. Here the CDR3 DNA reads TGTGCCAGCAGTCCGGATAGGGGCGAGCAGTACTTC.

V is TRBV5-6 and J is TRBJ1-2; TRBD1 matches at 9 bases. Losses at the gene ends were 3 bases for V and 3 bases for J; bases not matched to a gene: 6. The CDR3 is made up of 15 amino acids. Germline CDR1 SGHDT, CDR2 YYEEEE. The CDR3 loop is CASSSGTGIYYGYTF. CDR3 nucleotides: TGTGCCAGCAGCTCCGGGACAGGGATATACTATGGCTACACCTTC.

The chain recombines TRBV4-1 with TRBJ2-1; a weak D match, TRBD2 (5 bases). The CDR3 loop spans 16 amino acids. The V gene lost 0 bases and the J gene lost 1 base, with 10 bases spanning the gap. Germline CDR1 is MGHRA and CDR2 is YSYEKL. The chain's CDR3 is CASSQDRTSSYNEQFF. In DNA, the CDR3 is TGCGCCAGCAGCCAAGATCGCACTAGTTCCTACAATGAGCAGTTCTTC.

Turning to this clone: Additional DNA sequences in this sample encode the identical CDR3. V and J are TRBV14 and TRBJ2-7; D unclear. This CDR3 is built from 12 residues. CDR1 and CDR2 (germline): SGHDN, FVKESK. The V gene lost 0 bases and the J gene lost 6 bases, with 6 bases spanning the gap. DNA of the CDR3: TGTGCCAGCAGCCAAGACGGGCTCGAGCAGTACTTC. As protein: CASSQDGLEQYF.

This clone appeared a single time. The chain is built from TRBV27 and TRBJ2-7; D is uncertain. The ends were cut back, 0 bases at V and 3 bases at J, with 15 bases in the middle. Germline lookup yields CDR1 MNHEY and CDR2 SMNVEV (reference sequence). This CDR3 spans 16 amino acids. Here the CDR3 DNA reads TGTGCCAGCAGTTTATCCCGGCAGACGAATCGCTACGAGCAGTACTTC. Translating gives CASSLSRQTNRYEQYF.